This T cell receptor (beta chain) was observed in a study of cytomegalovirus exposure and HLA in healthy donors. The V end was cut by 3 bases, the J end by 2 bases, with 5 bases between. This CDR3 comprises 12 residues. Germline CDR1 SEHNR, CDR2 FQNEAQ (reference sequence). The PCR made use of 60 Vbeta and 13 Jbeta primers. The repertoire was sequenced with immunoSEQ multiplex PCR; TCRdb's copy has only in-frame clones and lacks some. Altogether a few hundred thousand clones are present, nearly 80% being singletons, with the ten largest covering around 1.8%. The rearrangement joins TRBV7-9 to TRBJ2-7, with D hard to call. Sequenced sample: PBMCs. The receptor was derived from a man younger than 30 in good health and CMV-seronegative. The CDR3, as DNA: TGTGCCAGCAGCTTCCTAGCCTACGAGCAGTACTTC. Translating it yields CASSFLAYEQYF.